This T cell receptor beta chain emerged from a study of control samples from healthy donors and cancer patients. Here immunoSEQ multiplex PCR was the method, and the copy in TCRdb shows in-frame clones only, minus some. The sample carries approximately 170,000 clones, almost 90% recorded once. After removal of 1 base from V and 1 base from J, the junction contained 5 bases not matched to a gene. CDR1 KGHDR and CDR2 SFDVKD come from the germline V gene. The CDR3 loop spans 17 amino acids. This receptor was identified in a woman aged 25 to 39 in good health. The sequencing sample was made of blood. The rearrangement joins TRBV24-1 to TRBJ2-5, with TRBD1 matching 10 bases. CDR3 region: CATSDFSRTGGQETQYF. CDR3 bases: TGTGCCACCAGTGATTTTAGCAGGACAGGGGGCCAAGAGACCCAGTACTTC.